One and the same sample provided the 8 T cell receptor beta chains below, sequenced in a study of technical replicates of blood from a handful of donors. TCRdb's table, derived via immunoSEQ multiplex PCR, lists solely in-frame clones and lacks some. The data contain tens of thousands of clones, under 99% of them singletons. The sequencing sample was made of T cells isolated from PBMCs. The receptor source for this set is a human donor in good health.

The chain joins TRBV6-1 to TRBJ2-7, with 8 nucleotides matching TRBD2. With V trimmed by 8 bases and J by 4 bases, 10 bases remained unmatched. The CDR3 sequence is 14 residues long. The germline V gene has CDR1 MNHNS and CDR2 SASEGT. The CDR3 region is CASLVGRASYEQYF. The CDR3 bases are TGTGCCAGCCTTGTCGGGAGGGCCTCTTACGAGCAGTACTTC.

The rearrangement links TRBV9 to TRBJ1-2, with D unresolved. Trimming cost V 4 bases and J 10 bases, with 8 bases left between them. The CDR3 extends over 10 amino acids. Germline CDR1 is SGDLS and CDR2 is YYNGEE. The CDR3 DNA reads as TGTGCCAGCAGCAGCTCCGTCTACACCTTC. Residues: CASSSSVYTF. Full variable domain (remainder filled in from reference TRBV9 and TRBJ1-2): DSGVTQTPKHLITATGQRVTLRCSPRSGDLSVYWYQQSLDQGLQFLIQYYNGEERAKGNILERFSAQQFPDLHSELNLSSLELGDSALYFCASSSSVYTFGSGTRLTVV.

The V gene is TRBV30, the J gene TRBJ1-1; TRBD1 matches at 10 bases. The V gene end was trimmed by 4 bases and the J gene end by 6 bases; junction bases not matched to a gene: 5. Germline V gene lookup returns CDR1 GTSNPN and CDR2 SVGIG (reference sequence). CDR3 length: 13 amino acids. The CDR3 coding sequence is TGTGCCTGGATGGGGGACAGGGGACCTGAAGCTTTCTTT. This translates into CAWMGDRGPEAFF.

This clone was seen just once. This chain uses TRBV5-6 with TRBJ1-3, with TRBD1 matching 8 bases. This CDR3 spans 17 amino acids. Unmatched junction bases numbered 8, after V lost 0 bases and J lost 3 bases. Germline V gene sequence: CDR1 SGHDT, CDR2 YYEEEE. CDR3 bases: TGTGCCAGCAGCTTGGGAGGGACAGGAATAGTTGGAAACACCATATATTTT. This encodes CASSLGGTGIVGNTIYF.

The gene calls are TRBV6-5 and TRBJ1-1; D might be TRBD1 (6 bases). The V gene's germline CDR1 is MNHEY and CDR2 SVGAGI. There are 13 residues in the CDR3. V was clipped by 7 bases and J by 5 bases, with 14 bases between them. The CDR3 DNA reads TGTGCCAGCAAGTCTTTAGGGGGTACTGAAGCTTTCTTT. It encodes CASKSLGGTEAFF.

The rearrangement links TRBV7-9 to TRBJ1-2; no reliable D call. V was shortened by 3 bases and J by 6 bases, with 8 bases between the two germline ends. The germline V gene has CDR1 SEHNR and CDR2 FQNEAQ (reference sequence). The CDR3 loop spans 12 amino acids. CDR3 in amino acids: CASSFNRDGYTF. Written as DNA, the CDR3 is TGTGCCAGCAGCTTCAACCGGGATGGCTACACCTTC.

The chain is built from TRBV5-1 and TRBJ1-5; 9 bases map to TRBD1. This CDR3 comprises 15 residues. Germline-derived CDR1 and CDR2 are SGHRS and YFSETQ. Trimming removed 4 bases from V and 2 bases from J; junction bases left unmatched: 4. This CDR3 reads CASSATGGGNQPQHF. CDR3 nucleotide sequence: TGCGCCAGCAGCGCGACAGGGGGGGGCAATCAGCCCCAGCATTTT.

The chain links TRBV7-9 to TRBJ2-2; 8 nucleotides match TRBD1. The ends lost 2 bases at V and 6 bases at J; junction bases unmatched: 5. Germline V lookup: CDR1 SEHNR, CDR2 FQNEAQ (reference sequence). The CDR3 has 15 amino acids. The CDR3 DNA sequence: TGTGCCAGCAGCTTAACTACAGGGGGTCCCGGGGAGCTGTTTTTT. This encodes CASSLTTGGPGELFF.